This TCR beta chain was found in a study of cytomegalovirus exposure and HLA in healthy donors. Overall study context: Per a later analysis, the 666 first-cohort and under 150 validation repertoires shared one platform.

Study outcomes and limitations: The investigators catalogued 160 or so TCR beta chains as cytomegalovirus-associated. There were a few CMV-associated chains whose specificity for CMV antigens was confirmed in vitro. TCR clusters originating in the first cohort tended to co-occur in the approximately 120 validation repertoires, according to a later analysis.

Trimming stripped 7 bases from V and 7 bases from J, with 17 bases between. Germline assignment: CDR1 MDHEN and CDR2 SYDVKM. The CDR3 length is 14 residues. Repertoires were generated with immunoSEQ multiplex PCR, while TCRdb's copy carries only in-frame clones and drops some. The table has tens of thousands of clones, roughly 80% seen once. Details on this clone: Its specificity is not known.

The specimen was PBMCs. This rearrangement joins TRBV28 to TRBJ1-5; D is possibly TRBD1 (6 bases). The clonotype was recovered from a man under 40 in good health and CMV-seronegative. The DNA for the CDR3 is TGTGCCAGCAAGGTCCAGGGGTTTAAGCAGCCCCAGCATTTT. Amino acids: CASKVQGFKQPQHF. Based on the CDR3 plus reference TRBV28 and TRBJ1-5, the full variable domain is DVKVTQSSRYLVKRTGEKVFLECVQDMDHENMFWYRQDPGLGLRLIYFSYDVKMKEKGDIPEGYSVSREKKERFSLILESASTNQTSMYLCASKVQGFKQPQHFGDGTRLSIL.